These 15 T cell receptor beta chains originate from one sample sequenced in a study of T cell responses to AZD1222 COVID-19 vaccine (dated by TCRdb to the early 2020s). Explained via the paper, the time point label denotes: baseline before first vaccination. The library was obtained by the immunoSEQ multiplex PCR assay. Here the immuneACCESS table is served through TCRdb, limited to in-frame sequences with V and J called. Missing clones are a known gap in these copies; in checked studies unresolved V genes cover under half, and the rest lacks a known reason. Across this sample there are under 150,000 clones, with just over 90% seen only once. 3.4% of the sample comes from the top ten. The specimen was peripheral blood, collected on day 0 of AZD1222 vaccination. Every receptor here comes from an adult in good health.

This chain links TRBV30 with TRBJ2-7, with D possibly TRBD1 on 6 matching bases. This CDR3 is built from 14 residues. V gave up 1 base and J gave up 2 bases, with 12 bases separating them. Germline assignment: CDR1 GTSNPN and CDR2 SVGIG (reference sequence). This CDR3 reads CAWSAGEGAYEQYF. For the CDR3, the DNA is TGTGCCTGGAGTGCCGGTGAGGGGGCCTACGAGCAGTACTTC.

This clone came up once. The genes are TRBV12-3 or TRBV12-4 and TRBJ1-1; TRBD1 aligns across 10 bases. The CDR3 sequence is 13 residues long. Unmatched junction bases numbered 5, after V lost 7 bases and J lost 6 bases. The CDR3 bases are TGTGCCAGCACCCTAGGACAGGGGGCTGAAGCTTTCTTT. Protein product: CASTLGQGAEAFF.

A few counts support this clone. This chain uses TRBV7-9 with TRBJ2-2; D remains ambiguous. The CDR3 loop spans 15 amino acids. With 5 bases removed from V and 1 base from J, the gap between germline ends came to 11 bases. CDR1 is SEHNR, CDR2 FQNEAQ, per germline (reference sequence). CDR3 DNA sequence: TGTGCCAGCAGCCCGACCCCGCAGAACACCGGGGAGCTGTTTTTT. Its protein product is CASSPTPQNTGELFF.

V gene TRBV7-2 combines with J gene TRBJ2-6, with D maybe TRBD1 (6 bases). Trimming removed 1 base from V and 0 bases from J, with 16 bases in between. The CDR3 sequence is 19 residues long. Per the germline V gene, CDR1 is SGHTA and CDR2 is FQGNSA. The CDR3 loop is CASSLEDSLANSGANVLTF. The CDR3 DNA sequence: TGTGCCAGCAGCTTAGAGGACAGTCTGGCAAACTCTGGGGCCAACGTCCTGACTTTC. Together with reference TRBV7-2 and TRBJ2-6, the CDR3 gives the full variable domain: GAGVSQSPSNKVTEKGKDVELRCDPISGHTALYWYRQSLGQGLEFLIYFQGNSAPDKSGLPSDRFSAERTGGSVSTLTIQRTQQEDSAVYLCASSLEDSLANSGANVLTFGAGSRLTVL.

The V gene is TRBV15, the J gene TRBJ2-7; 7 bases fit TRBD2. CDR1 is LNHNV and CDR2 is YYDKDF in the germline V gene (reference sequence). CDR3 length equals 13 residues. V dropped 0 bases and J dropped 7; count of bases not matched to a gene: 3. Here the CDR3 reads CATSRDRGVEQYF. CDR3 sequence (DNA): TGTGCCACCAGCAGAGATCGGGGGGTAGAGCAGTACTTC. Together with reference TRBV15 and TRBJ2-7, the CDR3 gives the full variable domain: DAMVIQNPRYQVTQFGKPVTLSCSQTLNHNVMYWYQQKSSQAPKLLFHYYDKDFNNEADTPDNFQSRRPNTSFCFLDIRSPGLGDTAMYLCATSRDRGVEQYFGPGTRLTVT.

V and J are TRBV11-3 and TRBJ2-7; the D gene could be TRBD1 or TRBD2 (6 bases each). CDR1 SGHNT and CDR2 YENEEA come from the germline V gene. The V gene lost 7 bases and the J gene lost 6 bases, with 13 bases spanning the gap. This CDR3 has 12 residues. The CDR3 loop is CASNIQGGEQYF. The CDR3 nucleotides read TGTGCCAGCAATATACAGGGAGGCGAGCAGTACTTC.

The CDR3 sequence: CASSQPRRAYEQYF. CDR3 bases: TGTGCCAGCAGCCAACCTAGACGGGCCTACGAGCAGTACTTC. The chain recombines TRBV3-1 (or the pseudogene TRBV3-2) with TRBJ2-7; D call uncertain. Germline V gives CDR1 LGHDT, CDR2 YNNKEL (reference sequence). V was cut by 2 bases and J by 2 bases, with 10 bases left in between. The CDR3 is made up of 14 amino acids.

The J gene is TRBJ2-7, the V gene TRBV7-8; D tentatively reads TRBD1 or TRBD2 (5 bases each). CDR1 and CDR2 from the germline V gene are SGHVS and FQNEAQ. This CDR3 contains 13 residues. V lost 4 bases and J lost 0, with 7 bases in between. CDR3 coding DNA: TGTGCCAGCAGCTGGGGGAGCTCCTACGAGCAGTACTTC. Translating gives CASSWGSSYEQYF.

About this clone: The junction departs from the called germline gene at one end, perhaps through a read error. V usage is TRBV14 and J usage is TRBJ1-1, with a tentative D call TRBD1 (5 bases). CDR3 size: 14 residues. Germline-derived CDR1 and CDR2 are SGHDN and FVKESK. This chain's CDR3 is CASSKETENTEAFF. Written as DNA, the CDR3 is TGTGCCAGCAGCAAAGAGACAGAGAACACTGAAGCTTTCTTT.

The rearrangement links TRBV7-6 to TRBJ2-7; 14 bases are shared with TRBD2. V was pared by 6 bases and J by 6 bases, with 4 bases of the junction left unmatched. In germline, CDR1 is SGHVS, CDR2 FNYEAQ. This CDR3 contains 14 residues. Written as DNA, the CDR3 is TGTGCCAGCAGAGGGACTAGCGGGAGCGGCGAGCAGTACTTC. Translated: CASRGTSGSGEQYF.

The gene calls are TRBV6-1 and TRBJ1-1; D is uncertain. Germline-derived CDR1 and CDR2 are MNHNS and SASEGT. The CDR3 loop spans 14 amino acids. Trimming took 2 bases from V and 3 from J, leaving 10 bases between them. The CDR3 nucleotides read TGTGCCAGCAGTGAAATGGTGGTCGACACTGAAGCTTTCTTT. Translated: CASSEMVVDTEAFF.

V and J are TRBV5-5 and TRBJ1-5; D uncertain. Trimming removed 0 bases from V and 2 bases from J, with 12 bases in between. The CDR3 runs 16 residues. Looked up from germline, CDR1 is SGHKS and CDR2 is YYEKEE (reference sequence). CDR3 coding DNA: TGTGCCAGCAGCTTGGCCGGGGTAATGGGCAATCAGCCCCAGCATTTT. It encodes CASSLAGVMGNQPQHF.

CDR3 protein: CASSRRQGGNTIYF. In DNA, the CDR3 is TGTGCCAGTAGTAGGCGGCAGGGAGGAAACACCATATATTTT. This chain uses TRBV19 with TRBJ1-3, with D perhaps TRBD1 (5 bases). Trimming pared 4 bases from V and 4 bases from J, leaving 11 bases between. The CDR3 totals 14 residues. CDR1 is LNHDA, CDR2 SQIVND, per germline (reference sequence).

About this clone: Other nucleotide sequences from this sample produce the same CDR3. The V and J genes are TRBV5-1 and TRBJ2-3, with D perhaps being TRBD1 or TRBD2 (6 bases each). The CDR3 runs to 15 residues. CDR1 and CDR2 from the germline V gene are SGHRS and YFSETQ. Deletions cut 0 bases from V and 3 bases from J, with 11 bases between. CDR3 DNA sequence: TGCGCCAGCAGCTTGGGGTGGGGGGCGACAGATACGCAGTATTTT. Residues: CASSLGWGATDTQYF.

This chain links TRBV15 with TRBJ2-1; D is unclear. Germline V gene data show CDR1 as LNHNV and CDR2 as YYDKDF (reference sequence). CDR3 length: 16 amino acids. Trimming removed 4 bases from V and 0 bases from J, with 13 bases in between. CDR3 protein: CATSISVRSSYNEQFF. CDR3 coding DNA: TGTGCCACCAGCATCTCTGTGCGGAGCTCCTACAATGAGCAGTTCTTC.